This TCR beta chain was recovered during a study of cytomegalovirus exposure and HLA in healthy donors. PCR used 60 Vbeta primers and 13 Jbeta primers. Per the original data handling: An analysis performed later counted 74 million or so unique TCR beta chains (around 10 million of them shared). Some clones are missing from TCRdb's copy, which holds only in-frame ones; the method was immunoSEQ multiplex PCR. V and J calls and clone size come straight from that table; D and trimming were deduced from the DNA. The sample holds around 130,000 clones, 75% to 90% seen once. With regard to this clone: Its antigen is still unknown.

Germline lookup yields CDR1 SGHVS and CDR2 FQNEAQ. V was pared by 1 base and J by 0 bases, with 13 bases between. The CDR3 length is 16 residues. Study-level findings and limits: Analysis was carried out at a later point, and it linked a missense DCLRE1C variant to TCR beta V- and J-gene trimming.

Sequenced: PBMCs. The clonotype was recovered from a man aged 40-50 years in good health and CMV-seronegative. The chain employs TRBV7-8 and TRBJ2-7, with D tentatively TRBD2 (7 bases). CDR3: CASSLGAGAISYEQYF. Written as DNA, the CDR3 is TGTGCCAGCAGCTTAGGGGCGGGGGCTATCTCCTACGAGCAGTACTTC.